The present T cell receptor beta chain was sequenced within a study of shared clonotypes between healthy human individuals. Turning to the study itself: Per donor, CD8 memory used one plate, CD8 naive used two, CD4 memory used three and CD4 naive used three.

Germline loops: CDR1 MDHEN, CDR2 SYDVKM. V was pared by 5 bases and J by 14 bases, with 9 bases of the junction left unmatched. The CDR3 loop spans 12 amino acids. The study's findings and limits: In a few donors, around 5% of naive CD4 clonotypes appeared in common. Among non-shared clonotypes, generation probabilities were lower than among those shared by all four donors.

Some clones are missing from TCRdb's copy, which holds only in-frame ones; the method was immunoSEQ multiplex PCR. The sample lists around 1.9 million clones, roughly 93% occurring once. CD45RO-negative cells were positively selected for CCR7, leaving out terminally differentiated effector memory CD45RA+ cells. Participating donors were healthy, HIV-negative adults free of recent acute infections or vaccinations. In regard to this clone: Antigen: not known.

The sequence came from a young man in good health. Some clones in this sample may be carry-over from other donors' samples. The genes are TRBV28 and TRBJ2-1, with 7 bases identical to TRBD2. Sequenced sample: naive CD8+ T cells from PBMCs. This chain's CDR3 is CASSPSRDYEFF. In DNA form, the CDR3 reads TGTGCCAGCAGTCCAAGCCGGGACTACGAGTTCTTC.